Detailed here is one T cell receptor (beta chain). This CDR3 is built from 17 residues. J gave up 3 bases and V 3 bases, and 5 bases lay outside the gene matches. Germline lookup yields CDR1 SGHTA and CDR2 FQGNSA. Data came from immunoSEQ multiplex PCR; TCRdb stores just in-frame clones and leaves some out. The sample lists over 150,000 clones; 90% to 95% were seen once. This entry comes from a study of control samples from healthy donors and cancer patients. The sequencing sample was made of blood. The rearrangement links TRBV7-2 to TRBJ2-2, with 12 bases lining up with TRBD2. This receptor was obtained from a man aged 18 to 29 in good health. This CDR3 reads CASSLSGLAGDTGELFF. The CDR3, as DNA: TGTGCCAGCAGCTTGTCGGGACTAGCGGGTGACACCGGGGAGCTGTTTTTT.